These 9 T cell receptor beta chains came from one sample sequenced in a study of Ad26.COV2.S vaccination and SARS-CoV-2 variants. Assay: immunoSEQ multiplex PCR; the TCRdb copy retains only in-frame clones and omits some. The sample lists 350,000 to 400,000 clones; about 88% were seen once. The sample's treatment: some 20 received Ad26.COV2.S at low or high dose, single or two shots; several received placebo; per-sample allocation not given. At day 63 after the first vaccine or placebo injection, samples were drawn. The sequences come from peripheral blood, collected in a trial of Ad26.COV2.S vaccine versus placebo. The receptors here all came from a person aged 18 to 65 who received the Ad26.COV2.S COVID-19 vaccine or a placebo.

As for this clone: Within the sample, other DNA sequences also encode this same CDR3. The rearrangement uses TRBV5-1 and TRBJ2-1, with 8 bases matching TRBD2. V lost 4 bases to trimming and J lost 2 bases; unmatched junction nucleotides: 5. Looked up from germline, CDR1 is SGHRS and CDR2 is YFSETQ. This CDR3 region has 15 residues. The CDR3 is CASSLVAGTYNEQFF. In DNA, the CDR3 is TGCGCCAGCAGCCTGGTAGCGGGAACCTACAATGAGCAGTTCTTC.

The chain links TRBV5-5 to TRBJ2-2, with 9 nucleotides matching TRBD1. The V segment lost 0 bases and the J segment 5 bases; nucleotides outside the gene matches: 8. The CDR3 has 17 amino acids. Germline CDR1 SGHKS, CDR2 YYEKEE (reference sequence). For the CDR3, the DNA is TGTGCCAGCAGCTTGGGCACCGGGACAGGGAGGACCGGGGAGCTGTTTTTT. Translating gives CASSLGTGTGRTGELFF.

The chain links TRBV7-2 to TRBJ1-4; D remains ambiguous. There are 14 residues in the CDR3. The germline V and J ends were trimmed by 3 bases and 5 bases, with 10 bases remaining between them. Germline loops: CDR1 SGHTA, CDR2 FQGNSA. Written as DNA, the CDR3 is TGTGCCAGCAGCTTGCCAGGATACAATGAAAAACTGTTTTTT. It encodes CASSLPGYNEKLFF.

This chain joins TRBV5-1 and TRBJ2-6; D gene uncertain. Germline CDR1 reads SGHRS; CDR2 reads YFSETQ. Trimming cost V 1 base and J 4 bases, with 9 bases left between them. This CDR3 is built from 15 residues. CDR3 residues: CASSLSVRGANVLTF. The CDR3 DNA follows: TGCGCCAGCAGCTTGAGTGTCCGCGGGGCCAACGTCCTGACTTTC.

V gene TRBV7-2 combines with J gene TRBJ2-7, with D maybe TRBD2 (6 bases). CDR1 is SGHTA and CDR2 is FQGNSA in the germline V gene. V lost 4 bases to trimming and J lost 0 bases, with 10 bases between them. CDR3 length equals 14 residues. CDR3 in amino acids: CASSSDYFSYEQYF. The CDR3 nucleotides are TGTGCCAGCAGCTCGGACTACTTCTCCTACGAGCAGTACTTC.

The chain combines TRBV9 with TRBJ2-3, with 8 bases aligning to TRBD2. The CDR3 spans 16 residues. Trimming cost V 0 bases and J 0 bases; bases outside gene matches: 3. The germline V gene encodes CDR1 SGDLS and CDR2 YYNGEE. The DNA for the CDR3 is TGTGCCAGCAGCGTAGGCCCTAGCGGGAGCACAGATACGCAGTATTTT. Residues: CASSVGPSGSTDTQYF.

The chain employs TRBV7-2 and TRBJ1-4, with a weak D call TRBD1 (6 bases). Germline V gene sequence: CDR1 SGHTA, CDR2 FQGNSA. The CDR3 is 18 amino acids. The V gene lost 5 bases and the J gene lost 5 bases, with 24 bases spanning the gap. CDR3 loop: CASSLGFGGARGNEKLFF. The CDR3 coding sequence is TGTGCCAGCAGCCTGGGCTTCGGGGGGGCGAGAGGAAATGAAAAACTGTTTTTT.

V is TRBV24-1 and J is TRBJ2-5; TRBD1 matches at 7 bases. Germline CDR1 and CDR2: KGHDR and SFDVKD. V lost 5 bases and J lost 4; bases outside the gene matches: 3. CDR3 size: 13 residues. This CDR3 reads CATSGRGTETQYF. The CDR3 DNA is TGTGCCACCAGTGGCAGGGGGACAGAGACCCAGTACTTC.

V usage is TRBV6-5 and J usage is TRBJ1-5; TRBD1 matches at 9 bases. This CDR3 spans 15 amino acids. Germline-derived CDR1 and CDR2 are MNHEY and SVGAGI. Germline trimming cut 6 bases from V and 0 bases from J; bases unmatched to any gene: 3. The CDR3 reads CASRRTGVSNQPQHF. As DNA, the CDR3 is TGTGCCAGCAGGCGGACAGGGGTTAGCAATCAGCCCCAGCATTTT.